This T cell receptor (beta chain) comes out of a study of vaccination and CD4 T cells after COVID-19. General observations from the study: The study sampled relatively few convalescent patients and omitted early post-infection timepoints. Researchers report that a median about 90% of reactive clones in convalescent patients surfaced only post-vaccination.

The CDR3 has 14 residues. The germline V and J ends were trimmed by 1 base and 4 bases, with 11 bases remaining between them. Sequenced with the Oncomine TCR Beta short-read assay was DNA taken from cultured CD4+ T cells. Cultured CD4+ T cells were the source of extracted genomic DNA. TCRdb redid the calling of the PCR reads with MiXCR, one entry per CDR3 protein. The sample shows under 15,000 distinct CDR3 sequences, roughly 59% of them seen only once. A note on this clonotype: Its specificity is unknown.

Documented treatment: roughly 11-day PBMC culture with coronavirus spike peptide pools or control peptides (ViraFEST assay). Positive PCR tests came between March and December 2020, ahead of the US Alpha, Beta and Delta variants. Sequencing was done on a sample of CD4+ T cells from blood, cultured in vitro. The source is a human donor who had recovered from COVID-19. The chain links TRBV12-3 or TRBV12-4 to TRBJ2-7; the D gene is possibly TRBD2 (5 bases). DNA for the CDR3: TGTGCCAGCAGTTTAGAGGCCGGGAAGTACGAGCAGTACTTC. This translates into CASSLEAGKYEQYF.